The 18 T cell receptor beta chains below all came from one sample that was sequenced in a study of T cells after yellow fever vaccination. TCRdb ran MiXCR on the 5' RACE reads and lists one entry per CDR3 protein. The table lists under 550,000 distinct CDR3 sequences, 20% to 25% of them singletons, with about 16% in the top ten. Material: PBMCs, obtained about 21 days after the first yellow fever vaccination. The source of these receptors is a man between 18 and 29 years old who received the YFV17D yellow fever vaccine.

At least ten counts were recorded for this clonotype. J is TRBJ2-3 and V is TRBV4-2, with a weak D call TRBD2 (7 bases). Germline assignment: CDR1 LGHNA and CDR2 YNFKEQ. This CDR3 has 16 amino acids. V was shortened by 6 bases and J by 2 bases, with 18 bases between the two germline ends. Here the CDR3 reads CASRDGGGLLTDTQYF. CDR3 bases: TGTGCCAGCAGGGACGGCGGGGGCCTCCTCACAGATACGCAGTATTTT.

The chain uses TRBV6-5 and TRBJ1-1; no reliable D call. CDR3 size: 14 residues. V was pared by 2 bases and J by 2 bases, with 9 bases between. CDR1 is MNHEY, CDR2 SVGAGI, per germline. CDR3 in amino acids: CASSYTPANTEAFF. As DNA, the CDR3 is TGTGCCAGCAGTTACACCCCCGCTAACACTGAAGCTTTCTTT.

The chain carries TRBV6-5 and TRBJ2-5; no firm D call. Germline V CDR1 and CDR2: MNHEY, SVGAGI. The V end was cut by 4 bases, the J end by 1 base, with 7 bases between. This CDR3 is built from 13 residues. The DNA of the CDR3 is TGTGCCAGCAGTTGGGATCTCCAAGAGACCCAGTACTTC. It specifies CASSWDLQETQYF.

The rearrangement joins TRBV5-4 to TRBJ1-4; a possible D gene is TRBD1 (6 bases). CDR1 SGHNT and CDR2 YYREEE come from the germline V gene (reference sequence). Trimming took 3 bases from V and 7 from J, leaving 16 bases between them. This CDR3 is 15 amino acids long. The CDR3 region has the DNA TGTGCCAGCAGCTCGGCGGCCGGGGGCCTTGAAAAACTGTTTTTT. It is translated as CASSSAAGGLEKLFF.

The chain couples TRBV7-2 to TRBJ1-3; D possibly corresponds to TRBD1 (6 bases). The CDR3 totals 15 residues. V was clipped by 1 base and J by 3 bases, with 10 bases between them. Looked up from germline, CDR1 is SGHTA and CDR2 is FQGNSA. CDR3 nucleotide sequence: TGTGCCAGCAGCTTAGTAGGGGGTAGTGGAAACACCATATATTTT. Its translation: CASSLVGGSGNTIYF.

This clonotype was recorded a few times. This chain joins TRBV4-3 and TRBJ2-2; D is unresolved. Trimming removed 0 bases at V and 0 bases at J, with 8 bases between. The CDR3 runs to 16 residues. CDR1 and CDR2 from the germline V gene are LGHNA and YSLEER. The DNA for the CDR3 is TGCGCCAGCAGCCAAGAAGCAGGCGCGAACACCGGGGAGCTGTTTTTT. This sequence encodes CASSQEAGANTGELFF.

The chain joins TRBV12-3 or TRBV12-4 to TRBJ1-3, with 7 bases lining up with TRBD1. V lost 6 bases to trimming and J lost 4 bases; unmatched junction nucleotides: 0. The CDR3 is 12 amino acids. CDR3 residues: CASRDRGNTIYF. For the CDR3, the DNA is TGTGCCAGCAGGGACAGGGGAAACACCATATATTTT.

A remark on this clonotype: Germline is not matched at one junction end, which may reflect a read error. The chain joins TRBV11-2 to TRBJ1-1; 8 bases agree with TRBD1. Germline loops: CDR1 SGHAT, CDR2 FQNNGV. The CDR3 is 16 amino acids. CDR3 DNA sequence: TGTGCCAGCAGCTTATTAATCACAGGGGGGGGCACTGAAGCTTACTTT. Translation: CASSLLITGGGTEAYF.

The CDR3: CASSLPSGMNTEAFF. The CDR3 coding sequence is TGCGCCAGCAGCCTCCCTTCAGGGATGAACACTGAAGCTTTCTTT. This chain uses TRBV5-1 with TRBJ1-1, with a weak D call TRBD1 (5 bases). Looked up from germline, CDR1 is SGHRS and CDR2 is YFSETQ. The V gene lost 4 bases and the J gene lost 0 bases, with 13 bases spanning the gap. The CDR3 extends over 15 amino acids.

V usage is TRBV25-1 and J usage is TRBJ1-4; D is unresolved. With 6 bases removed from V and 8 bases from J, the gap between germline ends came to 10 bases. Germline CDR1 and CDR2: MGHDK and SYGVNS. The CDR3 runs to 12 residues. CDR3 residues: CASSAEREKLFF. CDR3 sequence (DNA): TGTGCCAGCAGCGCCGAGCGCGAAAAACTGTTTTTT.

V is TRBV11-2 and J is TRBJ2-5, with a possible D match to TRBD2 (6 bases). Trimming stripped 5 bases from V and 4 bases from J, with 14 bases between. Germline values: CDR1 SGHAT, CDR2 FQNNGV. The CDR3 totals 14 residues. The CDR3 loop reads CASSPRLVPETQYF. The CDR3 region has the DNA TGTGCCAGCAGCCCAAGACTAGTCCCAGAGACCCAGTACTTC.

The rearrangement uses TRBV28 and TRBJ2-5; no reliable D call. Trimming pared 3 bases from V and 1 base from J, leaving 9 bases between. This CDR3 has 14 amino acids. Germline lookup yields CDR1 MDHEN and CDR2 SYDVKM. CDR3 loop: CASSLSQAQETQYF. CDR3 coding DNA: TGTGCCAGCAGTTTGTCCCAGGCCCAAGAGACCCAGTACTTC.

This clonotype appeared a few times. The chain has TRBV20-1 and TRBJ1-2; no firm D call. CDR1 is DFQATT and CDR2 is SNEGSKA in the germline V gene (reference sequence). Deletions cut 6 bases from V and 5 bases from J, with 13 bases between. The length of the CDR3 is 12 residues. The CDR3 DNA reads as TGCAGTGCCCCGACGCCTAGATATGGCTACACCTTC. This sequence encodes CSAPTPRYGYTF.

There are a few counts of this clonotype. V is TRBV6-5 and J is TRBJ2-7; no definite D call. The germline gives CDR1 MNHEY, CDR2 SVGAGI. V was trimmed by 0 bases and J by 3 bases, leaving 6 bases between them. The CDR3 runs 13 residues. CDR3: CASSYSSDYEQYF. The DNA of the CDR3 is TGTGCCAGCAGTTACTCGAGCGACTACGAGCAGTACTTC.

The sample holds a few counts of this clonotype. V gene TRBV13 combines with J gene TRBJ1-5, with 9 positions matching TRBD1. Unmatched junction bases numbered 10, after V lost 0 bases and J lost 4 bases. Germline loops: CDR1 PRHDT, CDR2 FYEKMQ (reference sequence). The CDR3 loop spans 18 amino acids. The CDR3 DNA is TGTGCCAGCAGCTTAGGGTCTGCCGGGACAGGGAGTAATCAGCCCCAGCATTTT. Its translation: CASSLGSAGTGSNQPQHF.

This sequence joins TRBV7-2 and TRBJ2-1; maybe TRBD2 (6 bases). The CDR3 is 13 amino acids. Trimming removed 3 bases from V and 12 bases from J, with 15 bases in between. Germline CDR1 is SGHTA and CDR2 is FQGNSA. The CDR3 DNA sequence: TGTGCCAGCAGCTTGGACTACGGCCAAGGGCAGTTCTTC. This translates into CASSLDYGQGQFF.

The CDR3 is CASSPLGADEKLFF. CDR3 bases: TGTGCCAGCTCACCATTAGGGGCGGACGAAAAACTGTTTTTT. V gene TRBV18 combines with J gene TRBJ1-4; a possible D gene is TRBD1 (5 bases). CDR3 length: 14 amino acids. Trimming removed 2 bases from V and 8 bases from J, with 12 bases in between. The germline gives CDR1 KGHSH, CDR2 LQKENI.

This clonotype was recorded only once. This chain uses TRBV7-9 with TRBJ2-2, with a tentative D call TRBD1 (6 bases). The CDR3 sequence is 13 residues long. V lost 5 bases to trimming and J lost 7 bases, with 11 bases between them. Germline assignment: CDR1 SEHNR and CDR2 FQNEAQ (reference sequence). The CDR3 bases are TGTGCCAGCAGCAGGGGGATCGGCGGGGAGCTGTTTTTT. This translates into CASSRGIGGELFF. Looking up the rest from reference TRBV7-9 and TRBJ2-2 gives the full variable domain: DTGVSQNPRHKITKRGQNVTFRCDPISEHNRLYWYRQTLGQGPEFLTYFQNEAQLEKSRLLSDRFSAERPKGSFSTLEIQRTEQGDSAMYLCASSRGIGGELFFGEGSRLTVL.